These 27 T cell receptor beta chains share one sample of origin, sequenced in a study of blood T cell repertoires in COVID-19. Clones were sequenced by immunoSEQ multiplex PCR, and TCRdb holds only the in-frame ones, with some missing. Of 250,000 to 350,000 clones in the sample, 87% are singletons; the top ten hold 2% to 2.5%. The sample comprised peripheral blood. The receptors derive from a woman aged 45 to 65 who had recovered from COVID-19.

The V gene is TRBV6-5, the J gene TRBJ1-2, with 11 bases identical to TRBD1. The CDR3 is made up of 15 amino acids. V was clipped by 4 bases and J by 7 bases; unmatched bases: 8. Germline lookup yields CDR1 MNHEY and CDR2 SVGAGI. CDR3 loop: CASSLGQGAPAGYTF. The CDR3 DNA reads TGTGCCAGCAGTTTAGGACAGGGGGCCCCGGCTGGCTACACCTTC.

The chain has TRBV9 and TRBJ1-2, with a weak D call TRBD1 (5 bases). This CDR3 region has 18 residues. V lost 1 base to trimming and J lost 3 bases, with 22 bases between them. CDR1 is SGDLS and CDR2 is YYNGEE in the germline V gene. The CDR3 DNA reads TGTGCCAGCAGCGTATCAACTCGAGGTCACCCGGGGGACTATGGCTACACCTTC. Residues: CASSVSTRGHPGDYGYTF.

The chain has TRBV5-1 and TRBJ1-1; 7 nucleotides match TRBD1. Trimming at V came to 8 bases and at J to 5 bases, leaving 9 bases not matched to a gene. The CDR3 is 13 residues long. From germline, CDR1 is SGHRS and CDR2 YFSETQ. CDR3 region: CASRQGWGTEAFF. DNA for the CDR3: TGCGCCAGTCGACAGGGATGGGGTACTGAAGCTTTCTTT.

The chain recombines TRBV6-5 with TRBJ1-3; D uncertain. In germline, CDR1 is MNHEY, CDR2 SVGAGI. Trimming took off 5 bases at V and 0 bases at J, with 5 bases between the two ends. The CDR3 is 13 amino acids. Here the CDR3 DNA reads TGTGCCAGCAGTCCCAGCTCTGGAAACACCATATATTTT. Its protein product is CASSPSSGNTIYF.

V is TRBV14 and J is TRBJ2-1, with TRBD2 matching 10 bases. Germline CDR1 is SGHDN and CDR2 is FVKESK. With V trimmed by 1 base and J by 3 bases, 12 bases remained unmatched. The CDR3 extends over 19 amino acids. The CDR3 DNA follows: TGTGCCAGCAGCCAAGGGTTCGAGCGGGGGGGCCAGTTCTACAATGAGCAGTTCTTC. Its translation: CASSQGFERGGQFYNEQFF.

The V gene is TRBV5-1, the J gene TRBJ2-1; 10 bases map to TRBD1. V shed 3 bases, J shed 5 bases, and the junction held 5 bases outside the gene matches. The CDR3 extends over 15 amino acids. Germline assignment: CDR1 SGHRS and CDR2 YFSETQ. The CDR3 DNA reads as TGCGCCAGCAGCTCCAGACAGGGGGCTAACAATGAGCAGTTCTTC. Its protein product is CASSSRQGANNEQFF.

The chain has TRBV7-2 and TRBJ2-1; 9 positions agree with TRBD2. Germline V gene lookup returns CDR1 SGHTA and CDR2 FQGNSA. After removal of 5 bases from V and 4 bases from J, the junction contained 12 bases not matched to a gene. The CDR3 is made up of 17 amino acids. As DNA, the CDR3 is TGTGCCAGCAGCCTGGCCGCTAGCGGGATTTTATACAATGAGCAGTTCTTC. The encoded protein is CASSLAASGILYNEQFF.

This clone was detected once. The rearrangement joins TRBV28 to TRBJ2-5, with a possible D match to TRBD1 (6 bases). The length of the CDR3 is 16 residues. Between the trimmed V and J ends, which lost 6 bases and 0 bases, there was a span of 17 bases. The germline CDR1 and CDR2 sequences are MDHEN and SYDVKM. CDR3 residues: CASSQTGPLYQETQYF. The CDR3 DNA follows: TGTGCCAGCAGCCAAACAGGGCCCCTGTACCAAGAGACCCAGTACTTC.

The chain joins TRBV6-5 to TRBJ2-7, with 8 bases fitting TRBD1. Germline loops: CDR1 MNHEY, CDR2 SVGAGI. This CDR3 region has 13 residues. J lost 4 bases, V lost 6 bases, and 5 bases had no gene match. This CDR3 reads CASRAGGAYEQYF. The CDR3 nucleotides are TGTGCCAGCAGGGCAGGGGGCGCGTACGAGCAGTACTTC.

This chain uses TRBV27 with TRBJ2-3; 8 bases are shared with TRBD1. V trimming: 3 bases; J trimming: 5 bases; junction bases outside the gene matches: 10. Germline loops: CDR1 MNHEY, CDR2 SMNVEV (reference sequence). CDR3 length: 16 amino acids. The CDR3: CASSLWGRGQVDTQYF. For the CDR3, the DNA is TGTGCCAGCAGTTTGTGGGGCAGGGGGCAGGTAGATACGCAGTATTTT.

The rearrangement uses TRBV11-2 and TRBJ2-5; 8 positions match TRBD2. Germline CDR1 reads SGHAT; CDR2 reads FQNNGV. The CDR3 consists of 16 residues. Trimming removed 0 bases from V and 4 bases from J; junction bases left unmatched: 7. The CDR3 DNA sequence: TGTGCCAGCAGCTTAGATATCGGGGGGGAGGTAGAGACCCAGTACTTC. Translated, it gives CASSLDIGGEVETQYF.

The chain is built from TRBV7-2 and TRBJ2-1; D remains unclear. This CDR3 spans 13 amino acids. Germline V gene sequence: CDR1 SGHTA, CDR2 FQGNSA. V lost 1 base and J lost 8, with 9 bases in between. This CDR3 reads CASSLVRFHEQFF. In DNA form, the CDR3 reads TGTGCCAGCAGCTTAGTTAGATTCCATGAGCAGTTCTTC.

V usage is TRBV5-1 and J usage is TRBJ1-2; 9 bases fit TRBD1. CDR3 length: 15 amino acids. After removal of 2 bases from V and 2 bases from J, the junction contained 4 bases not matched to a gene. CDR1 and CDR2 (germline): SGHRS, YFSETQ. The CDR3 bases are TGCGCCAGCAGCTTTCCGGGACAGGGAAACTATGGCTACACCTTC. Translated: CASSFPGQGNYGYTF.

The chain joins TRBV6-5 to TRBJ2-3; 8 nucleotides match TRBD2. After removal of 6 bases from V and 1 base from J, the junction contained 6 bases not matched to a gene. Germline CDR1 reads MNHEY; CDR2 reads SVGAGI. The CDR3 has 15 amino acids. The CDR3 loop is CASSLGLAGTDTQYF. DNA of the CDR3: TGTGCCAGCAGCCTCGGACTAGCCGGCACAGATACGCAGTATTTT.

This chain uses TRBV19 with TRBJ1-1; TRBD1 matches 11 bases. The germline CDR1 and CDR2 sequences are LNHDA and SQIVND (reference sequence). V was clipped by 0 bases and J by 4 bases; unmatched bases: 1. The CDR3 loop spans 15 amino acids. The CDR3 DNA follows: TGTGCCAGTAGTATAGATGGGACAGGGGGCACTGAAGCTTTCTTT. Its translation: CASSIDGTGGTEAFF.

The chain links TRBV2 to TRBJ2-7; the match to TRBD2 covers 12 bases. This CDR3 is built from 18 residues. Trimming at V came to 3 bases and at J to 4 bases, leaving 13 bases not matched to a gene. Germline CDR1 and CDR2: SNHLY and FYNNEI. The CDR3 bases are TGTGCCAGCAGTGAGAGCAGGACTAGCGGGGTAAAGGGATACGAGCAGTACTTC. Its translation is CASSESRTSGVKGYEQYF.

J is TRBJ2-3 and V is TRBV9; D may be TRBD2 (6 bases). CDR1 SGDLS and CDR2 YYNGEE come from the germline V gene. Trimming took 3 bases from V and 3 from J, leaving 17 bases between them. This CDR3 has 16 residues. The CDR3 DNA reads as TGTGCCAGCAGCGATACTGGGGGGTTTGGGACAGATACGCAGTATTTT. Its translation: CASSDTGGFGTDTQYF.

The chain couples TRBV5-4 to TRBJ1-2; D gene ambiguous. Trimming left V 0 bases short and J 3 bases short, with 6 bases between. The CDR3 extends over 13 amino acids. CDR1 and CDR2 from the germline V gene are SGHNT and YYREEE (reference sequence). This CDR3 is CASSLAQDYGYTF. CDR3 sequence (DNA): TGTGCCAGCAGCTTGGCTCAGGACTATGGCTACACCTTC.

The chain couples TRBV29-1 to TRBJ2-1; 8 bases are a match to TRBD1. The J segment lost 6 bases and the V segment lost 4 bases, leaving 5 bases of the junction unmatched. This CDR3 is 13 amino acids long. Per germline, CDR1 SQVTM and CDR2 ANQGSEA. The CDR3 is CSVAGGTRNEQFF. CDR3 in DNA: TGCAGCGTTGCAGGGGGCACCCGCAATGAGCAGTTCTTC.

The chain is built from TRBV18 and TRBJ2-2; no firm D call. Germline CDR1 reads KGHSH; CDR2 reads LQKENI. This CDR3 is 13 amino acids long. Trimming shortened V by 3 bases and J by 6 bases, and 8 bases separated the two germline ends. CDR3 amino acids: CASSPFSSGELFF. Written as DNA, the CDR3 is TGTGCCAGCTCACCCTTCTCCTCCGGGGAGCTGTTTTTT.

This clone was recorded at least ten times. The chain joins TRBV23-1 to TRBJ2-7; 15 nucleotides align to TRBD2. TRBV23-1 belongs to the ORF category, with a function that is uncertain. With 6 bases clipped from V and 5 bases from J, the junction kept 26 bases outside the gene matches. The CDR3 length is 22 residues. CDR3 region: CASSPRDRGRTSGRANTDEQYF. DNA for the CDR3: TGCGCCAGCAGCCCCCGGGACAGGGGGCGGACTAGCGGGAGGGCCAATACGGACGAGCAGTACTTC.

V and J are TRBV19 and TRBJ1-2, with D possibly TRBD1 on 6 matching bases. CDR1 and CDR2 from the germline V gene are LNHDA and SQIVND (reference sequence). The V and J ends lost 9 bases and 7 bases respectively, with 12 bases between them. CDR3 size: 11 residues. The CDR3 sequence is CASATGLGYTF. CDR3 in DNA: TGTGCCAGCGCAACAGGGCTTGGCTACACCTTC.

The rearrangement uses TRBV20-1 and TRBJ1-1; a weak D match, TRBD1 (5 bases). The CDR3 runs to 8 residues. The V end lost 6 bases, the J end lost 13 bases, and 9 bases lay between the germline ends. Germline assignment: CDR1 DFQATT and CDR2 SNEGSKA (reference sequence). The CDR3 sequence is CSAGRGFF. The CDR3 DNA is TGCAGTGCGGGGAGGGGTTTCTTT.

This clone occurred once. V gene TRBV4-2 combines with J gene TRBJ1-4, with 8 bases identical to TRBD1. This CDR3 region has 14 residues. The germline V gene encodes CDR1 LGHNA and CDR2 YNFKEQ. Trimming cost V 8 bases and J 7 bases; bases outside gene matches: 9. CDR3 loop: CASSDRGGSEKLFF. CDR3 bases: TGTGCCAGCTCCGACAGGGGCGGGAGTGAAAAACTGTTTTTT.

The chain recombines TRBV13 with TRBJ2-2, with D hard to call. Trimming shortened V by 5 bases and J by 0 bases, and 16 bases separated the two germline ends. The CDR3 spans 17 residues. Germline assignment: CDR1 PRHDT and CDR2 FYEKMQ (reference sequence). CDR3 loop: CASSGSSWQTNTGELFF. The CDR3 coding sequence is TGTGCCAGCAGCGGATCTAGTTGGCAGACGAACACCGGGGAGCTGTTTTTT.

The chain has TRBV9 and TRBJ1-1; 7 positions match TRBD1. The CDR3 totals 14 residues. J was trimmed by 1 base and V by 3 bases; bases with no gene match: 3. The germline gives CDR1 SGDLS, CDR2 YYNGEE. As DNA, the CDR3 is TGTGCCAGCAGCGGACAGGGTCGGAACACTGAAGCTTTCTTT. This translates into CASSGQGRNTEAFF.

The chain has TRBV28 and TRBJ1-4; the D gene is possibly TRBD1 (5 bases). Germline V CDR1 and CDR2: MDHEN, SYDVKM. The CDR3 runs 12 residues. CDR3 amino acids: CATGQGNEKLFF. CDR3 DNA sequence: TGTGCTACCGGGCAGGGTAATGAAAAACTGTTTTTT. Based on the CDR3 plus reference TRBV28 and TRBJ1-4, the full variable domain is DVKVTQSSRYLVKRTGEKVFLECVQDMDHENMFWYRQDPGLGLRLIYFSYDVKMKEKGDIPEGYSVSREKKERFSLILESASTNQTSMYLCATGQGNEKLFFGSGTQLSVL.